This entry lists 20 T cell receptor beta chains sequenced from one sample in a study of human thymus T cells. The assay was immunoSEQ multiplex PCR, and TCRdb's table has in-frame clones only and misses some. The sample carries 55,000 to 70,000 clones, nearly 95% recorded once. The sample was blood. These receptors originate from a boy in the first two years of life with a congenital heart defect but otherwise immunologically healthy.

The chain has TRBV5-1 and TRBJ1-4; maybe TRBD1 (5 bases). Germline CDR1 reads SGHRS; CDR2 reads YFSETQ. V lost 2 bases and J lost 13, with 12 bases in between. This CDR3 is 12 amino acids long. The CDR3 reads CASSFQGVGLFF. The CDR3 DNA reads as TGCGCCAGCAGCTTCCAGGGAGTCGGACTGTTTTTT.

The rearrangement joins TRBV19 to TRBJ2-3, with 7 bases fitting TRBD2. After removal of 5 bases from V and 0 bases from J, the junction contained 5 bases not matched to a gene. The germline gives CDR1 LNHDA, CDR2 SQIVND (reference sequence). CDR3 length: 15 amino acids. The CDR3 sequence is CASSDRAGSTDTQYF. CDR3 nucleotides: TGTGCCAGTAGTGACAGAGCGGGGAGCACAGATACGCAGTATTTT.

V is TRBV5-1 and J is TRBJ2-7; the D is unclear. The V end was cut by 1 base, the J end by 3 bases, with 8 bases between. The CDR3 has 13 residues. Germline V gene data show CDR1 as SGHRS and CDR2 as YFSETQ. CDR3 sequence: CASSLSEYYEQYF. CDR3 bases: TGCGCCAGCAGCTTGTCAGAGTACTACGAGCAGTACTTC.

This clone was picked up one time. This chain uses TRBV4-1 with TRBJ2-3; D unclear. This CDR3 region has 19 residues. Trimming took 1 base from V and 2 from J, leaving 22 bases between them. Per germline, CDR1 MGHRA and CDR2 YSYEKL. The CDR3 reads CASSQVVMGFGAHTDTQYF. CDR3 DNA: TGCGCCAGCAGCCAAGTAGTGATGGGTTTCGGCGCCCACACAGATACGCAGTATTTT.

The chain has TRBV2 and TRBJ2-5, with 10 nucleotides matching TRBD2. The CDR3 covers 12 residues. Germline V gene sequence: CDR1 SNHLY, CDR2 FYNNEI. Trimming cost V 8 bases and J 5 bases; bases outside gene matches: 2. The DNA of the CDR3 is TGTGCCAGCCAACTAGCGGGGGAGACCCAGTACTTC. Encoded protein: CASQLAGETQYF.

CDR3 region: CASSLPYNEQFF. The CDR3 DNA sequence: TGTGCCAGTAGTCTACCCTACAATGAGCAGTTCTTC. The chain joins TRBV19 to TRBJ2-1; D gene unclear. V was shortened by 5 bases and J by 2 bases, with 4 bases between the two germline ends. Germline CDR1 LNHDA, CDR2 SQIVND (reference sequence). The CDR3 extends over 12 amino acids.

This clone was recorded once. The V and J genes are TRBV11-3 and TRBJ2-7, with D possibly TRBD1 on 5 matching bases. Trimming left V 4 bases short and J 6 bases short, with 13 bases between. This CDR3 has 13 residues. CDR1 and CDR2 (germline): SGHNT, YENEEA. The CDR3 is CASSWGHLLEQYF. Written as DNA, the CDR3 is TGTGCCAGCAGCTGGGGCCACCTCCTCGAGCAGTACTTC.

J is TRBJ2-1 and V is TRBV28, with 14 bases aligning to TRBD2. The V gene's germline CDR1 is MDHEN and CDR2 SYDVKM. V lost 8 bases, J lost 5 bases, and 17 bases stayed unmatched. The length of the CDR3 is 19 residues. CDR3 in amino acids: CASLPQTSGRVRGNNEQFF. CDR3 bases: TGTGCCAGCCTGCCTCAGACTAGCGGGAGGGTTCGGGGTAACAATGAGCAGTTCTTC.

The chain uses TRBV7-9 and TRBJ2-7; 8 bases fit TRBD2. Germline V gene sequence: CDR1 SEHNR, CDR2 FQNEAQ (reference sequence). CDR3 length equals 16 residues. V trimming: 0 bases; J trimming: 3 bases; junction bases outside the gene matches: 7. For the CDR3, the DNA is TGTGCCAGCAGCTTAGCCCAAAGCGGGAGCGGCTACGAGCAGTACTTC. This translates into CASSLAQSGSGYEQYF. The complete variable domain, with remaining parts taken from reference TRBV7-9 and TRBJ2-7, reads DTGVSQNPRHKITKRGQNVTFRCDPISEHNRLYWYRQTLGQGPEFLTYFQNEAQLEKSRLLSDRFSAERPKGSFSTLEIQRTEQGDSAMYLCASSLAQSGSGYEQYFGPGTRLTVT.

The J gene is TRBJ2-7, the V gene TRBV28, with 11 positions matching TRBD1. The CDR3 covers 16 residues. Germline-derived CDR1 and CDR2 are MDHEN and SYDVKM. After removal of 1 base from V and 3 bases from J, the junction contained 5 bases not matched to a gene. The CDR3 region is CASSLFPGQGDYEQYF. The CDR3 coding sequence is TGTGCCAGCAGTTTATTCCCGGGACAGGGGGACTACGAGCAGTACTTC.

V gene TRBV23-1 combines with J gene TRBJ1-1; 12 bases line up with TRBD1. TRBV23-1 is flagged as an ORF with uncertain function. The CDR3 extends over 15 amino acids. V trimming: 1 base; J trimming: 4 bases; junction bases outside the gene matches: 1. CDR3 nucleotide sequence: TGCGCCAGCAGTCAATGGGGACAGGGGGCCACTGAAGCTTTCTTT. Translating gives CASSQWGQGATEAFF.

This sequence joins TRBV7-2 and TRBJ2-7, with 7 bases aligning to TRBD1. With V trimmed by 0 bases and J by 0 bases, 2 bases remained unmatched. The V gene's germline CDR1 is SGHTA and CDR2 FQGNSA. The CDR3 contains 15 residues. The CDR3 sequence is CASSLARGISYEQYF. CDR3 bases: TGTGCCAGCAGCTTAGCCAGGGGGATCTCCTACGAGCAGTACTTC. The variable domain in full, completed from reference TRBV7-2 and TRBJ2-7, reads GAGVSQSPSNKVTEKGKDVELRCDPISGHTALYWYRQSLGQGLEFLIYFQGNSAPDKSGLPSDRFSAERTGGSVSTLTIQRTQQEDSAVYLCASSLARGISYEQYFGPGTRLTVT.

J is TRBJ2-7 and V is TRBV6-6; D not resolved. CDR1 and CDR2 (germline): MNHNY, SVGAGI (reference sequence). The CDR3 runs to 12 residues. Trimming took off 5 bases at V and 5 bases at J, with 10 bases between the two ends. In DNA form, the CDR3 reads TGTGCCAGCAGTCCGGGTAGGGACGAGCAGTACTTC. Translation: CASSPGRDEQYF.

V and J are TRBV28 and TRBJ2-7, with D possibly being TRBD2 (6 bases). Germline lookup yields CDR1 MDHEN and CDR2 SYDVKM. The CDR3 consists of 14 residues. Trimming shortened V by 2 bases and J by 0 bases, and 8 bases separated the two germline ends. The DNA for the CDR3 is TGTGCCAGCAGTTTACCGGGACTCTCCTACGAGCAGTACTTC. Its translation: CASSLPGLSYEQYF. The entire variable domain, with the rest obtained from reference TRBV28 and TRBJ2-7, is as follows: DVKVTQSSRYLVKRTGEKVFLECVQDMDHENMFWYRQDPGLGLRLIYFSYDVKMKEKGDIPEGYSVSREKKERFSLILESASTNQTSMYLCASSLPGLSYEQYFGPGTRLTVT.

The rearrangement links TRBV28 to TRBJ2-6, with D perhaps TRBD1 (6 bases). The germline V gene has CDR1 MDHEN and CDR2 SYDVKM. The V gene lost 2 bases and the J gene lost 4 bases, with 12 bases spanning the gap. The CDR3 sequence is 16 residues long. The CDR3 region is CASSLPTGSGANVLTF. CDR3 DNA sequence: TGTGCCAGCAGTTTACCTACAGGGTCCGGGGCCAACGTCCTGACTTTC.

This chain connects TRBV6-5 to TRBJ2-3; TRBD1 aligns across 7 bases. This CDR3 region has 13 residues. CDR1 is MNHEY, CDR2 SVGAGI, per germline. Losses at the gene ends were 9 bases for V and 0 bases for J; bases not matched to a gene: 3. CDR3 nucleotides: TGTGCCAGGACAGGGAGAAGCACAGATACGCAGTATTTT. The encoded protein is CARTGRSTDTQYF.

CDR3 sequence reads: CASRLTPRGQETQYF. In DNA form, the CDR3 reads TGTGCCAGCAGATTGACCCCCAGGGGGCAAGAGACCCAGTACTTC. The V call is TRBV28, the J call TRBJ2-5; 7 positions agree with TRBD1. Per the germline V gene, CDR1 is MDHEN and CDR2 is SYDVKM. The CDR3 covers 15 residues. The V segment lost 6 bases and the J segment 2 bases; nucleotides outside the gene matches: 9.

This chain links TRBV9 with TRBJ2-4; 7 nucleotides align to TRBD2. The CDR3 length is 15 residues. The germline V gene has CDR1 SGDLS and CDR2 YYNGEE. V lost 4 bases, J lost 3 bases, and 7 bases stayed unmatched. The CDR3 sequence: CASSPSGNGKNIQYF. CDR3 coding DNA: TGTGCCAGCAGCCCTAGCGGTAACGGCAAAAACATTCAGTACTTC.

V usage is TRBV27 and J usage is TRBJ1-2, with 8 bases fitting TRBD1. In germline, CDR1 is MNHEY, CDR2 SMNVEV (reference sequence). The CDR3 runs to 18 residues. V gave up 5 bases and J gave up 5 bases; unmatched junction bases: 19. Here the CDR3 reads CASSPLTLDRGVWYGYTF. DNA of the CDR3: TGTGCCAGCAGTCCACTAACCCTCGACAGGGGAGTCTGGTATGGCTACACCTTC.

In nucleotides, the CDR3 is TGCGCCAGCAGCTTATGGACAGGGGGCACTGAAGCTTTCTTT. Translating gives CASSLWTGGTEAFF. The chain carries TRBV5-1 and TRBJ1-1; 10 bases align to TRBD1. Germline CDR1 is SGHRS and CDR2 is YFSETQ. V lost 2 bases and J lost 4; bases outside the gene matches: 2. The CDR3 is made up of 14 amino acids.